This passage covers 22 T cell receptor beta chains from one sample sequenced in a study of tumor and adjacent non-tumor tissue in lung cancer. Three rounds of nested PCR, following a modified ARM-PCR protocol, produced the TCRbeta library. TCRdb passed the multiplex PCR reads through MiXCR, listing each CDR3 protein once. The table lists roughly 43,000 distinct CDR3 sequences, around three fifths of them singletons. RNA was extracted from bulk tissue without any cell sorting. Distant lung tissue was collected more than 3 cm away from the tumor edge. Input material: distant non-tumor lung tissue. The receptors stem from a man aged 45 to 65 with non-small cell lung cancer.

As concerns this clonotype: One base away lies a much larger clone, so this may be a sequencing read error. The chain has TRBV6-1 and TRBJ1-3; no firm D call. Germline values: CDR1 MNHNS, CDR2 SASEGT. V was pared by 0 bases and J by 3 bases, with 6 bases between. The CDR3 has 14 amino acids. CDR3 coding DNA: TGTGCCAGCAGTGAAGCCAACCTTGGAAACACCATATATTTT. Translating it yields CASSEANLGNTIYF.

In regard to this clonotype: One end of the junction fails to match germline, which may point to a read error. The chain's CDR3 is CANSSQETQYF. The CDR3 DNA reads TGTGCCAACAGCAGTCAAGAGACCCAGTACTTC. The V and J genes are TRBV7-9 and TRBJ2-5, with D hard to call. Germline CDR1 SEHNR, CDR2 FQNEAQ (reference sequence). CDR3 length equals 11 residues.

This clonotype has ten or more counts. The genes are TRBV6-5 and TRBJ2-7; D is perhaps TRBD1 or TRBD2 (7 bases each). Germline V CDR1 and CDR2: MNHEY, SVGAGI. The V end was cut by 6 bases, the J end by 0 bases, with 15 bases between. The CDR3 spans 15 residues. For the CDR3, the DNA is TGTGCCAGCAGACTCAGGGGGGGGAACTCCTACGAGCAGTACTTC. It specifies CASRLRGGNSYEQYF.

This clonotype is labeled medium-sized. The V call is TRBV4-1, the J call TRBJ1-1; TRBD1 agrees at 7 bases. From germline, CDR1 is MGHRA and CDR2 YSYEKL. With V trimmed by 1 base and J by 0 bases, 2 bases remained unmatched. The CDR3 totals 15 residues. The CDR3 DNA is TGCGCCAGCAGCCAAGGGGACAGCATGAACACTGAAGCTTTCTTT. Translating it yields CASSQGDSMNTEAFF.

A word on this clonotype: In this CDR3 the conserved last residue, phenylalanine or tryptophan, is missing, so a read error is likely. V usage is TRBV28 and J usage is TRBJ2-1; D unclear. Germline loops: CDR1 MDHEN, CDR2 SYDVKM. CDR3 length: 13 residues. The CDR3 bases are TGTGCTAGCAGTTCTGGATTCTACAAAGAGCAGTTCTCC. This sequence encodes CASSSGFYKEQFS.

The chain is built from TRBV28 and TRBJ2-2; weak D call: TRBD1 (5 bases). Trimming removed 7 bases at V and 1 base at J, with 10 bases between. This CDR3 region has 14 residues. Germline CDR1 and CDR2: MDHEN and SYDVKM. CDR3: CASIKGRNTGELFF. The CDR3 nucleotides are TGTGCCAGCATTAAGGGGCGGAACACCGGGGAGCTGTTTTTT.

Worth noting for this clonotype: The junction differs from germline at one of its ends, possibly a read error. The gene calls are TRBV7-8 and TRBJ1-3, with no clear D. Per the germline V gene, CDR1 is SGHVS and CDR2 is FQNEAQ. This CDR3 region has 16 residues. The DNA for the CDR3 is TGTGCAAGCAGCGTTACCGCCTCGGTTCGCGGAAACACCATATATTTT. Protein: CASSVTASVRGNTIYF.

This chain uses TRBV28 with TRBJ2-6; D remains unclear. Per germline, CDR1 MDHEN and CDR2 SYDVKM. The CDR3 has 15 amino acids. The V gene lost 2 bases and the J gene lost 0 bases, with 5 bases spanning the gap. Here the CDR3 DNA reads TGTGCCAGCAGTTTAACAAGCTCTGGGGCCAACGTCCTGACTTTC. Translated: CASSLTSSGANVLTF.

Details on this clonotype: A much larger clone lies a single base off, so this may be a read error. The chain carries TRBV28 and TRBJ2-2; TRBD1 matches 10 bases. There are 15 residues in the CDR3. V was pared by 8 bases and J by 3 bases, with 6 bases of the junction left unmatched. Germline loops: CDR1 MDHEN, CDR2 SYDVKM. The CDR3 nucleotides are TGTGCCAGCTCCTCAGGGACAGGGGACACCGGGGAGCTGTTTTTT. Protein: CASSSGTGDTGELFF.

This clonotype is categorized as medium-sized. The V and J genes are TRBV5-4 and TRBJ2-7, with D uncertain. Germline loops: CDR1 SGHNT, CDR2 YYREEE (reference sequence). V was clipped by 4 bases and J by 0 bases, with 5 bases between them. This CDR3 contains 12 residues. The CDR3 bases are TGTGCCAGCAGCGCGAACTCCTACGAGCAGTACTTC. Protein product: CASSANSYEQYF. The whole variable domain, filled in from reference TRBV5-4 and TRBJ2-7, reads ETGVTQSPTHLIKTRGQQVTLRCSSQSGHNTVSWYQQALGQGPQFIFQYYREEENGRGNFPPRFSGLQFPNYSSELNVNALELDDSALYLCASSANSYEQYFGPGTRLTVT.

In this sample, this clonotype turned up once. At one of its ends the junction is not consistent with the germline gene, which may arise from a read error. This chain joins TRBV28 and TRBJ2-3; 11 bases map to TRBD2. CDR1 is MDHEN and CDR2 is SYDVKM in the germline V gene. The CDR3 loop spans 16 amino acids. CDR3 region: CASSLDSSGRTDTQYF. In DNA form, the CDR3 reads TGTGCCAGCAGTCTTGACTCTAGCGGGAGGACAGATACACAGTATTTT.

The rearrangement links TRBV30 to TRBJ2-1, with D perhaps TRBD2 (7 bases). V lost 8 bases, J lost 7 bases, and 24 bases lay in between. Germline CDR1 is GTSNPN and CDR2 is SVGIG (reference sequence). The length of the CDR3 is 15 residues. The CDR3 DNA reads as TGTGCCGGGATTGGGGGGGGCAGGGGACAAAATGAGCAGTTCTTC. Protein sequence: CAGIGGGRGQNEQFF.

As for this clonotype: Because it lacks the conserved phenylalanine or tryptophan at the end, this CDR3 is likely a read error. This chain joins TRBV6-6 and TRBJ1-5; the D is unclear. The CDR3 contains 16 residues. Germline CDR1 MNHNY, CDR2 SVGAGI (reference sequence). The CDR3 sequence is CAILDRGGDGNPPQHS. The CDR3 DNA is TGTGCCATCCTGGATCGTGGCGGGGATGGCAATCCGCCCCAGCATTCT.

To note about this clonotype: At one boundary the junction diverges from the germline segment, which might be a read error. This sequence joins TRBV10-2 and TRBJ2-1; the D gene is possibly TRBD2 (5 bases). CDR1 is WSHSY, CDR2 SAAADI, per germline. The length of the CDR3 is 9 residues. CDR3 sequence (DNA): TGCGACAGCGGATGGGAGCCGTTCTTC. As protein: CDSGWEPFF.

A remark on this clonotype: A much larger clone differs by one base, so this may be a read error. CDR3 region: CASSLGGGAVNEQFF. CDR3 sequence (DNA): TGTGCCAGCAGCTTAGGAGGGGGGGCCGTCAATGAGCAGTTCTTC. This rearrangement joins TRBV7-9 to TRBJ2-1; tentatively, D is TRBD2 (7 bases). This CDR3 is 15 amino acids long. V lost 1 base, J lost 6 bases, and 13 bases lay in between. CDR1 and CDR2 (germline): SEHNR, FQNEAQ (reference sequence). Combining the CDR3 with reference TRBV7-9 and TRBJ2-1 gives the whole variable domain DTGVSQNPRHKITKRGQNVTFRCDPISEHNRLYWYRQTLGQGPEFLTYFQNEAQLEKSRLLSDRFSAERPKGSFSTLEIQRTEQGDSAMYLCASSLGGGAVNEQFFGPGTRLTVL.

The rearrangement uses TRBV11-2 and TRBJ2-7, with D uncertain. This CDR3 is built from 14 residues. Per germline, CDR1 SGHAT and CDR2 FQNNGV. V was clipped by 7 bases and J by 3 bases, with 16 bases between them. CDR3 sequence reads: CASTTDGVSYEQYF. The CDR3 DNA reads TGTGCCAGCACAACAGATGGTGTCAGCTACGAGCAGTACTTC. The whole variable domain, remainder taken from reference TRBV11-2 and TRBJ2-7, is EAGVAQSPRYKIIEKRQSVAFWCNPISGHATLYWYQQILGQGPKLLIQFQNNGVVDDSQLPKDRFSAERLKGVDSTLKIQPAKLEDSAVYLCASTTDGVSYEQYFGPGTRLTVT.

In regard to this clonotype: A much larger clone is a single base away; this may be a read error. The chain combines TRBV11-2 with TRBJ2-1, with D possibly TRBD2 on 6 matching bases. CDR1 is SGHAT and CDR2 is FQNNGV in the germline V gene. This CDR3 has 16 residues. The CDR3 reads CARSLYGWRENNEQFF. CDR3 nucleotide sequence: TGTGCCAGGAGCTTGTACGGATGGCGGGAAAACAATGAGCAGTTCTTC.

This clonotype was detected many times. The chain employs TRBV28 and TRBJ2-7; 8 bases fit TRBD2. The CDR3 is made up of 15 amino acids. Germline V gene lookup returns CDR1 MDHEN and CDR2 SYDVKM. Germline trimming cut 4 bases from V and 0 bases from J; bases unmatched to any gene: 5. The DNA for the CDR3 is TGTGCCAGCAGTTCCATAGCGGGGAACTCCTACGAGCAGTACTTC. Translation: CASSSIAGNSYEQYF.

This clonotype was seen a handful of times. The chain combines TRBV5-1 with TRBJ1-5; D is perhaps TRBD1 (6 bases). Germline V gene sequence: CDR1 SGHRS, CDR2 YFSETQ. This CDR3 has 15 residues. Trimming took off 0 bases at V and 3 bases at J, with 10 bases between the two ends. CDR3 sequence reads: CASSLAPGANQPQHF. The CDR3 nucleotides read TGCGCCAGCAGCTTGGCCCCGGGGGCCAATCAGCCCCAGCATTTT.

Of note for this clonotype: The missing conserved phenylalanine or tryptophan at the end of this CDR3 makes a read error likely. The DNA for the CDR3 is TGCAGCGTTGAGTCAGGGGGAGATCAGCCCCAGCATCTT. Translated: CSVESGGDQPQHL. The V and J genes are TRBV29-1 and TRBJ1-5; the match to TRBD1 covers 7 bases. Germline-derived CDR1 and CDR2 are SQVTM and ANQGSEA. With 3 bases clipped from V and 5 bases from J, the junction kept 4 bases outside the gene matches. CDR3 length: 13 amino acids.

This clonotype was counted at least ten times. The chain joins TRBV10-3 to TRBJ2-3; 12 bases are a match to TRBD2. V trimming: 7 bases; J trimming: 4 bases; junction bases outside the gene matches: 3. Germline CDR1 ENHRY, CDR2 SYGVKD. This CDR3 region has 14 residues. The CDR3 is CAIKTSGGADTQYF. The CDR3 DNA follows: TGTGCCATCAAGACTAGCGGGGGTGCAGATACGCAGTATTTT.

As for this clonotype: A read error may produce the germline difference seen at one junction end. The chain uses TRBV7-8 and TRBJ2-3; D is perhaps TRBD2 (5 bases). Germline lookup yields CDR1 SGHVS and CDR2 FQNEAQ. This CDR3 is built from 13 residues. DNA of the CDR3: TGTGCCAGCCTCCTGAGGGTGGCAGATACGCAGTATTTC. This encodes CASLLRVADTQYF.